This is a list of T cell receptor beta chains from one sample in a study of T cells in pancreatic ductal adenocarcinoma. Sequencing was performed with immunoSEQ multiplex PCR; in TCRdb, only in-frame clones are kept and a portion is missing. The data show about 2,600 clones, roughly 69% seen once. The sequenced sample consisted of pancreatic tumor tissue. The receptors stem from a human donor with pancreatic ductal adenocarcinoma. Both conserved end residues are part of each CDR3. The D gene is left open where the match is weak. Size is omitted from some rows. Given values are once, few, many or a class for expanded clones.

>NA|TRBJ2-1|TRBD1|TRBV5-1
TGCGCCAGCAGGGAGGGACAGGGGTCCTACAATGAGCAGTTCTTC
CASREGQGSYNEQFF
>NA|TRBJ2-5|NA|TRBV4-3
TGCGCCAGCAGCCAAGAGTATTGGGAGACCCAGTACTTC
CASSQEYWETQYF
>NA|TRBJ1-5|NA|TRBV7-2
TGTGCCAGCAGCTTATTGGGAGGCCATCAGCCCCAGCATTTT
CASSLLGGHQPQHF
>NA|TRBJ1-2|NA|TRBV10-3
TGTGCCATTTCCCGGGGGCGGCAGAGCTACGATGGCTACACCTTC
CAISRGRQSYDGYTF
>NA|TRBJ2-3|TRBD2|TRBV13
TGTGCCAGCAGCTCGACTAGCGGAAGCACAGATACGCAGTATTTT
CASSSTSGSTDTQYF
>NA|TRBJ2-7|TRBD1|TRBV6-6
TGTGCCAGCAGTTATTGGGGGACAGGAGTCTCCTACGAGCAGTACTTC
CASSYWGTGVSYEQYF
>NA|TRBJ2-7|NA|TRBV28
TGTGCCAGCAGTTCGTCCGGGCCCCCCCTCCGTTACGAGCAGTACTTC
CASSSSGPPLRYEQYF
>NA|TRBJ2-2|TRBD2|TRBV7-2
TGTGCCAGCAGCTTAGTTGCGGGGGGGGCTGGGGAGCTGTTTTTT
CASSLVAGGAGELFF
>NA|TRBJ2-1|TRBD2|TRBV5-1
TGCGCCAGCAGCTTGGCGAAGACTAGCGGAGAGATGGATGAGCAGTTCTTC
CASSLAKTSGEMDEQFF
>NA|TRBJ2-1|TRBD2|TRBV11-3
TGTGCCAGCAGCTTAGAACTAGCGGAATACAATGAGCAGTTCTTC
CASSLELAEYNEQFF
>NA|TRBJ2-3|NA|TRBV7-9
TGTGCCAGCAGCTTAGGTGGCGCGGATACGCAGTATTTT
CASSLGGADTQYF
>NA|TRBJ1-1|NA|TRBV5-6
TGTGCCAGCGCAGAGGCCTGGAGGCTGAACACTGAAGCTTTCTTT
CASAEAWRLNTEAFF
>NA|TRBJ2-5|NA|TRBV21-1
TGTGCCAGCAGCAAAAGGTGGTCTAGCGGGGACCAAGAGACCCAGTACTTC
CASSKRWSSGDQETQYF
>NA|TRBJ2-5|NA|TRBV20-1
TGCAGTGCTAGTGACGAGACCCAGTACTTC
CSASDETQYF
>few|TRBJ2-1|NA|TRBV4-2
TGTGCCAGCAGCCAGGACACGGACTCCGGTGTAAATGAGCAGTTCTTC
CASSQDTDSGVNEQFF
>NA|TRBJ1-1|NA|TRBV7-8
TGTGCCAGCAGCTTAAGTAACAATGGAGCTTTCTTT
CASSLSNNGAFF
>NA|TRBJ2-6|TRBD1|TRBV30
TGTGCCTGGAGCCGACAGGGTGACGGGGCCAACGTCCTGACTTTC
CAWSRQGDGANVLTF
>few|TRBJ2-7|NA|TRBV5-1
TGCGCCAGCAGCTCCGGGTGGGCCTACGAGCAGTACTTC
CASSSGWAYEQYF